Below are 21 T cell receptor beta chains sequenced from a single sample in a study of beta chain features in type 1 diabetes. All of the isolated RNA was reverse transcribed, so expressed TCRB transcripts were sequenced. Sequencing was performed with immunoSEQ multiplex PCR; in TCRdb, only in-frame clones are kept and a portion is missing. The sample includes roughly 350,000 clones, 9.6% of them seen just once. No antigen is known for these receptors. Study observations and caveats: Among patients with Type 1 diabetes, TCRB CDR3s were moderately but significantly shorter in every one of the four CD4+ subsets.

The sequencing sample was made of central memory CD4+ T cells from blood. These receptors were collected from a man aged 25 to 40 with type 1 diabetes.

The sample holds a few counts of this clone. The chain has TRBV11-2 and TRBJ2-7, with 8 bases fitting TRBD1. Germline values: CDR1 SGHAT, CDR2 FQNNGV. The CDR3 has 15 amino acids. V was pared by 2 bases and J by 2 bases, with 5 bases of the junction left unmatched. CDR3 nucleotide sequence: TGTGCCAGCAGCTTAAACGGACAGGGTGCCTACGAGCAGTACTTC. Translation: CASSLNGQGAYEQYF. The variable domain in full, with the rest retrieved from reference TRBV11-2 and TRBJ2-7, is EAGVAQSPRYKIIEKRQSVAFWCNPISGHATLYWYQQILGQGPKLLIQFQNNGVVDDSQLPKDRFSAERLKGVDSTLKIQPAKLEDSAVYLCASSLNGQGAYEQYFGPGTRLTVT.

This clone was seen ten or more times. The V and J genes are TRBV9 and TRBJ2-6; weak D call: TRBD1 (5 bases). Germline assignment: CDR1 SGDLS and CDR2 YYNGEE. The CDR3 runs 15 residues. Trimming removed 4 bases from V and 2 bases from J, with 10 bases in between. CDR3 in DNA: TGTGCCAGCAGCTCCCAGGGAACTGGGGCCAACGTCCTGACTTTC. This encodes CASSSQGTGANVLTF.

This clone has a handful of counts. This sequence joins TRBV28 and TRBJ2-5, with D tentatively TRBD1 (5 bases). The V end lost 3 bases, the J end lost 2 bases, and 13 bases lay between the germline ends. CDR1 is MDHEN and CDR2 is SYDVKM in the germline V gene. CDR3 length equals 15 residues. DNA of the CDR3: TGTGCCAGCAGTTTCAACAGGAATTTACAAGAGACCCAGTACTTC. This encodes CASSFNRNLQETQYF.

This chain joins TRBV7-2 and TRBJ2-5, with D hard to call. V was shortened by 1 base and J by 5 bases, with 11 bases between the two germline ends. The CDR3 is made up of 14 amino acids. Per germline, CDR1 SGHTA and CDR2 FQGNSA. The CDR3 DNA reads TGTGCCAGCAGCTTAGATCCCGCCCGGGAGACCCAGTACTTC. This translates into CASSLDPARETQYF.

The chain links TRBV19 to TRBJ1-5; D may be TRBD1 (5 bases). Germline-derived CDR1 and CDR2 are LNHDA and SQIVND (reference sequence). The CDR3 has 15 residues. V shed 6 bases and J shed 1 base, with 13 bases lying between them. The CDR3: CASSLPGRSNQPQHF. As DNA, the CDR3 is TGTGCCAGTAGCCTACCGGGACGAAGCAATCAGCCCCAGCATTTT. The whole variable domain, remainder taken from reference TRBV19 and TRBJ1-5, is DGGITQSPKYLFRKEGQNVTLSCEQNLNHDAMYWYRQDPGQGLRLIYYSQIVNDFQKGDIAEGYSVSREKKESFPLTVTSAQKNPTAFYLCASSLPGRSNQPQHFGDGTRLSIL.

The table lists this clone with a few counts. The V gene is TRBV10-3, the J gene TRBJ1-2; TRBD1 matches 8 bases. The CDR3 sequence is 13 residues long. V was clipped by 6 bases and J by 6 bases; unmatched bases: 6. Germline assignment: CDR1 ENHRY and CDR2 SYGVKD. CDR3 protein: CAISNDRGHGYTF. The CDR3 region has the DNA TGTGCCATCAGCAACGACAGGGGCCATGGCTACACCTTC.

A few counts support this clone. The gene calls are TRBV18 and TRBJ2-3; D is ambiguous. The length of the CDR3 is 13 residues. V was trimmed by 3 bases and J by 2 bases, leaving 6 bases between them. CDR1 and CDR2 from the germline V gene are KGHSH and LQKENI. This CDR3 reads CASSPGPTDTQYF. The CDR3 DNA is TGTGCCAGCTCACCCGGGCCCACAGATACGCAGTATTTT.

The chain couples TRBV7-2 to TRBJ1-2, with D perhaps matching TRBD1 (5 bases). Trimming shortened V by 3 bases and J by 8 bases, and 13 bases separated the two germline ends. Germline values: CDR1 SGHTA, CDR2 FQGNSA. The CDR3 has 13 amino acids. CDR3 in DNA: TGTGCCAGCAGCTTTGGGGGTAATGCGGGCTACACCTTC. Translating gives CASSFGGNAGYTF. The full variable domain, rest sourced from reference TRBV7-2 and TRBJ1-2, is GAGVSQSPSNKVTEKGKDVELRCDPISGHTALYWYRQSLGQGLEFLIYFQGNSAPDKSGLPSDRFSAERTGGSVSTLTIQRTQQEDSAVYLCASSFGGNAGYTFGSGTRLTVV.

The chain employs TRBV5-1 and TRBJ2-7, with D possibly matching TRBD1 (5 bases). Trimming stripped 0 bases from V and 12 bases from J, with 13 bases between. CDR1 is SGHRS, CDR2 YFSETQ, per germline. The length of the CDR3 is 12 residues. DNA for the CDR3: TGCGCCAGCAGCTTGGAAGGGGCAGGTCCGTACTTC. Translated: CASSLEGAGPYF.

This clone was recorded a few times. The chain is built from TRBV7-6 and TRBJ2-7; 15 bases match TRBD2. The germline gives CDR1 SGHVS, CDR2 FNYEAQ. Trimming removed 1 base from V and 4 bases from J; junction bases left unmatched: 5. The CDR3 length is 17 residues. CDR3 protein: CASSLGTSGRAGYEQYF. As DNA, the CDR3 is TGTGCCAGCAGCTTAGGGACTAGCGGGAGGGCCGGATACGAGCAGTACTTC.

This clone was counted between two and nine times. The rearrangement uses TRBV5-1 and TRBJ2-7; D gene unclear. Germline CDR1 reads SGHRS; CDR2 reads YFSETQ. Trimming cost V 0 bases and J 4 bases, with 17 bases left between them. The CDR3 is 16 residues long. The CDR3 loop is CASSLVGVSKPYEQYF. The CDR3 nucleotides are TGCGCCAGCAGCTTGGTTGGGGTTTCTAAACCTTACGAGCAGTACTTC.

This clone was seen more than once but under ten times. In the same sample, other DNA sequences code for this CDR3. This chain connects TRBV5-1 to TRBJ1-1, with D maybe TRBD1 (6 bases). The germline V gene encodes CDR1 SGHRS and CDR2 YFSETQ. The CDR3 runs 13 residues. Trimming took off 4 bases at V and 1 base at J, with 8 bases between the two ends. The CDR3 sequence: CASSPGQNTEAFF. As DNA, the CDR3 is TGCGCCAGCAGCCCGGGACAGAACACTGAAGCTTTCTTT.

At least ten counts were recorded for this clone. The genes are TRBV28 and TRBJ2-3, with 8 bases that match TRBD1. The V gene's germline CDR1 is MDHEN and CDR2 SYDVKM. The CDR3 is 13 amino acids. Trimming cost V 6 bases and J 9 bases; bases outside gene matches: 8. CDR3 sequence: CASSQWDRRTQYF. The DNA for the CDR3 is TGTGCCAGCAGCCAATGGGACAGGCGAACGCAGTATTTT.

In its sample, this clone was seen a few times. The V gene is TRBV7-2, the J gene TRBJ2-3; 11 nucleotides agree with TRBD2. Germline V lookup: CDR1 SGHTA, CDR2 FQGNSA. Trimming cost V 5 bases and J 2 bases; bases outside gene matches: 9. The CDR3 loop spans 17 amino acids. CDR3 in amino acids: CASSPRGTSGSTDTQYF. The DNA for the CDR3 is TGTGCCAGCAGCCCAAGAGGGACTAGCGGATCCACAGATACGCAGTATTTT.

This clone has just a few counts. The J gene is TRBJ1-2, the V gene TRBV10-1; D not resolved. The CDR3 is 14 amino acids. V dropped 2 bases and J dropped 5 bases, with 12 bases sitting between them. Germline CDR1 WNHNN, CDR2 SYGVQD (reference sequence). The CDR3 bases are TGCGCCAGCAGTGAGGGACCTACTGGGTATGGCTACACCTTC. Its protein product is CASSEGPTGYGYTF.

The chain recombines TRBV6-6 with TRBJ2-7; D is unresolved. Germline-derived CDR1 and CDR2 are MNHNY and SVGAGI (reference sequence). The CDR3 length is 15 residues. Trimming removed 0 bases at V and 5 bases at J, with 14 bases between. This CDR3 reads CASSYSVSRPDEQYF. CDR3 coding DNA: TGTGCCAGCAGTTACTCCGTCTCTCGTCCCGACGAGCAGTACTTC.

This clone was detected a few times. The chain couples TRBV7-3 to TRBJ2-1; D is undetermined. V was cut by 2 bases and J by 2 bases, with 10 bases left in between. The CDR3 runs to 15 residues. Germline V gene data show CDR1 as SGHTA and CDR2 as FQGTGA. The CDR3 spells CASSLVNGPYNEQFF. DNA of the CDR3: TGTGCCAGCAGCTTAGTTAATGGGCCCTACAATGAGCAGTTCTTC.

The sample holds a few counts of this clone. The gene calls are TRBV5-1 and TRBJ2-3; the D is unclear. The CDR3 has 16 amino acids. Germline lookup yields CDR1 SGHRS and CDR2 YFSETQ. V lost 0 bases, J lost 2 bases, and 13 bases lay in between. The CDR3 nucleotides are TGCGCCAGCAGCTTGGCCACCCAGCCAAACACAGATACGCAGTATTTT. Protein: CASSLATQPNTDTQYF.

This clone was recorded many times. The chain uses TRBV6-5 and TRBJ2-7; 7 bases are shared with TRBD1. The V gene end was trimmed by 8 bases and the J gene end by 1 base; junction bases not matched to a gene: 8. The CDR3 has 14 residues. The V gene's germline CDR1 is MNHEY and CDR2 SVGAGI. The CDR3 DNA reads TGTGCCAGCCACCCGGCAGGGGGTTCCTACGAGCAGTACTTC. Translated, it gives CASHPAGGSYEQYF.

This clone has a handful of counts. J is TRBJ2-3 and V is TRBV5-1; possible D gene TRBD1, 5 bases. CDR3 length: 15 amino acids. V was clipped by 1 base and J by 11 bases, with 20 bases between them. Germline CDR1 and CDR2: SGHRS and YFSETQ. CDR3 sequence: CASSLSLDRSMKQYF. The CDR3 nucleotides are TGCGCCAGCAGCTTGTCCCTTGACAGATCGATGAAGCAGTATTTT.

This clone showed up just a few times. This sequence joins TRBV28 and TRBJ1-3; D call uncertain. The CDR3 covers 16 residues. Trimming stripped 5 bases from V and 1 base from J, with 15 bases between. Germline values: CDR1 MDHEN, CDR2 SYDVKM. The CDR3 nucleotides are TGTGCCAGCAGTCCTCCGGGGAGCGCTTCTGGAAACACCATATATTTT. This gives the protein CASSPPGSASGNTIYF.